This TCR beta chain is from a study of shared clonotypes between healthy human individuals (dated by TCRdb to about 2020). Concerning the study at large: The cohort comprised a couple of women and a few men aged 18 to 49 years. To estimate repertoire size and how much clonotypes are shared between individuals, the study performed deep sequencing of blood TCR repertoires from about five healthy adults. Each donor's leukapheresis produced roughly between roughly 0.85 and 9 billion PBMCs. For each donor, CD4 naive and CD4 memory were each given three plates, CD8 naive was given two plates, and CD8 memory was given one plate. Different laboratories and diverse techniques were used to prepare libraries and sequence TCR repertoires, to increase sequencing depth and limit assay-specific biases.

Study-level results and caveats: Pairwise subsampling led to the expectation that sequencing depth would affect the degree of clonotype sharing among donors. Incomplete sequencing was indicated by rarefaction of sorted-subset datasets, despite the large sequencing depth. Sampling was restricted to blood, and TCR repertoires in tissue are likely to differ from TCR repertoires in blood. Because the study included only a small number of donors, the genetic and exposure-history diversity represented was limited. Larger estimated clonotype richness was generally found for naive subsets than for memory subsets. Compared with non-shared clonotypes, clonotypes shared by all four sorted-subset donors had higher generation probabilities. Approximately 5% of naive CD4, around 3.5% of naive CD8, roughly 2.5% of memory CD4, and 0.4% of memory CD8 clonotypes were shared across several donors.

CD8 naive samples consisted of CD45RO-negative cells that were positively selected for CCR7, yielding a CD45RA+CCR7+ population without TemRA cells. Donors were healthy HIV-negative adults with no recently reported acute infections or vaccinations. All donors were Caucasian adults living in Nashville, Tennessee, USA. After blood collection by leukapheresis, PBMCs were isolated using Ficoll-Histopaque density gradient centrifugation and then cryopreserved in the vapor phase of liquid nitrogen. Purity and quantity of every magnetically sorted T cell population were checked by analytical flow cytometry. Each sorted fraction had its genomic DNA isolated and then quantified by UV absorbance on a Nanodrop 2000c. As concerns this clone: What this receptor recognizes is not known. The input lacks base qualities; no much larger clone sits a single base away.

Using the deep immunoSEQ assay, TCR CDR3 regions were amplified from genomic DNA by multiplex PCR. Extracted genomic DNA from each cell subset was distributed evenly across all wells of several immunoSEQ 96-well plates, and each plate was treated as a replicate. For sorted subsets, about 0.2 ug genomic DNA, equal to 25,000 to 35,000 T cell genomes, was loaded into each replicate PCR. Purified libraries were quantified with a Qubit 3.0 fluorometer, sized on a Bioanalyzer 2100, and re-quantified with the KAPA Library Quantification kit. Each immunoSEQ 96-well plate was sequenced on its own single-read 150-cycle Illumina NextSeq 550 flow cell. The original pipeline was this. Because the immunoSEQ output included only junctional sequences and no quality scores, the filtering could not be the same as the filtering used for full-length reads. Sequences were annotated with PyIR, a Python wrapper for IgBLAST v1.9, and V/J genes and CDR3 were assigned using IMGT germline references. Any read was removed if the V/J assignment was weak (E-value above 1e-6), the CDR3 was missing, or the read contained stop codons, out-of-frame junctions, or ambiguous translated residues. V3J clonotypes were defined by identical inferred V gene, J gene, and CDR3 amino acid sequence. Percentage overlap between repertoires was computed as shared unique clonotypes divided by the size of the smaller repertoire. Three approaches were used to assess repertoire richness: RTK rarefaction, the Chao1 estimator, and Recon v2.1 estimates of unobserved clonotypes. OLGA was used to compute generation probabilities for all TCRbeta clonotypes that the gDNA method yielded from a handful of donors. Here the immuneACCESS table is served through TCRdb, limited to in-frame sequences with V and J called. Missing clones are a known gap in these copies; in checked studies unresolved V genes cover under half, and the rest lacks a known reason. D and trimming were read from the DNA, whereas the V and J calls and clone size are those reported in that table. The sample table lists about 800,000 clones, about 97% of them with a count of one. About 0.22% of the sample is taken by the ten largest.

Sequencing was performed on naive CD8+ T cells sorted from blood. The cell subset or site label of this sample denotes: CD45RA+CCR7+. The source is a man aged 25 to 40 in good health.

The nucleotide sequence reads as follows: TGTGCCAGCAGCTTAAAAGAGACCCAGTACTTC. Its translation is CASSLKETQYF. The V and J genes are TRBV11-2 and TRBJ2-5; the D gene assignment is ambiguous. Based on the germline V gene, the CDR1 and CDR2 sequences are SGHAT and FQNNGV. V and J are truncated by 2 bases and 3 bases respectively, leaving an intervening sequence of 1 base. The CDR3 runs 11 residues from the cysteine to the phenylalanine. Only CDR3 DNA is held: 33 bases, read in frame from base 1.